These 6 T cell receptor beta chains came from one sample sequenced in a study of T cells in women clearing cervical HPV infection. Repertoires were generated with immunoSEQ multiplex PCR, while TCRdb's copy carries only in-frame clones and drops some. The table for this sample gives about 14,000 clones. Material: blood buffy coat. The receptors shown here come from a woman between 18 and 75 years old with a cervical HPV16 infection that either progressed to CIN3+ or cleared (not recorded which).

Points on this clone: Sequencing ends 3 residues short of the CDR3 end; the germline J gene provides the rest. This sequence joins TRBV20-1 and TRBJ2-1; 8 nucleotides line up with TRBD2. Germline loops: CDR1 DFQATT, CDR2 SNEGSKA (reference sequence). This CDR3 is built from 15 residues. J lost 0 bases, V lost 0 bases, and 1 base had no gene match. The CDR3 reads CSARESGSSYNEQFF. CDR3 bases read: TGCAGTGCTAGAGAGAGCGGGAGCTCCTACAATGAG.

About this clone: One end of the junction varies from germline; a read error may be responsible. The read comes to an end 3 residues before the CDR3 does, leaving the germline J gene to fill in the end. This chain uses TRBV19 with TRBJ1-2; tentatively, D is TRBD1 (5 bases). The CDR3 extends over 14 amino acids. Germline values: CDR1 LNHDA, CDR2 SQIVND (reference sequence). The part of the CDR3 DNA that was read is TGTGCCAGTAGTGTAGAACAGGCTTCCTACGAC. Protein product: CASSVEQASYD. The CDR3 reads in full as CASSVEQASYDYTF.

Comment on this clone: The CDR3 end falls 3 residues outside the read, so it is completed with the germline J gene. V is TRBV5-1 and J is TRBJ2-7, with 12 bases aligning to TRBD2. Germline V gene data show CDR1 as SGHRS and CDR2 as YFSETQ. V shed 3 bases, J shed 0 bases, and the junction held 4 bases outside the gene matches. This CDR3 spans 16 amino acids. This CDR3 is CASSYGLAGSSYEQYF. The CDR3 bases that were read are TGCGCCAGCAGCTACGGACTAGCGGGGTCCTCCTACGAG.

CDR3 in amino acids: CASSKYRFTDTYTF. CDR3 DNA, as far as it was read: TGTGCCAGTAGTAAGTACAGATTCACAGATACC. The J gene is TRBJ1-2, the V gene TRBV19, with D unclear. The read ends 3 residues early relative to the CDR3; the germline J gene fills the gap. The CDR3 spans 14 residues. Germline CDR1 is LNHDA and CDR2 is SQIVND (reference sequence). The variable domain in full, completed from reference TRBV19 and TRBJ1-2, reads DGGITQSPKYLFRKEGQNVTLSCEQNLNHDAMYWYRQDPGQGLRLIYYSQIVNDFQKGDIAEGYSVSREKKESFPLTVTSAQKNPTAFYLCASSKYRFTDTYTFGSGTRLTVV.

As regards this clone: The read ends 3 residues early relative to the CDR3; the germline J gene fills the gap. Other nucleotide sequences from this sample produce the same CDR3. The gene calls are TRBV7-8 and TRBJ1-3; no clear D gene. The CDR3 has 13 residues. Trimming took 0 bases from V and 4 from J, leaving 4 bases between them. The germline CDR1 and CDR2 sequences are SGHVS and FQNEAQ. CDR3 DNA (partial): TGTGCCAGCAGCTTAGCGAGGGGAAACACC. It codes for CASSLARGNT. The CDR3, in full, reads CASSLARGNTIYF. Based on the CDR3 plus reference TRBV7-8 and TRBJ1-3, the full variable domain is GAGVSQSPRYKVAKRGQDVALRCDPISGHVSLFWYQQALGQGPEFLTYFQNEAQLDKSGLPSDRFFAERPEGSVSTLKIQRTQQEDSAVYLCASSLARGNTIYFGEGSWLTVV.

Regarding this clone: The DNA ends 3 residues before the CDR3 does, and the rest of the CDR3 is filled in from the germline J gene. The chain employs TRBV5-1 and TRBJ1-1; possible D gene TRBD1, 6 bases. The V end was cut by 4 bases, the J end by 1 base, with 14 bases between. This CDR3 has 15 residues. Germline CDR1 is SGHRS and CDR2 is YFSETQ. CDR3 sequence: CASSAQDSRNTEAFF. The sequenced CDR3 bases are TGCGCCAGCAGCGCCCAGGACAGCCGGAACACTGAA. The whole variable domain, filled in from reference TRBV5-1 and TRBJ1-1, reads KAGVTQTPRYLIKTRGQQVTLSCSPISGHRSVSWYQQTPGQGLQFLFEYFSETQRNKGNFPGRFSGRQFSNSRSEMNVSTLELGDSALYLCASSAQDSRNTEAFFGQGTRLTVV.